A selection of T cell receptor beta chains follows, all from one sample in a study of blood T cells in healthy people across ages. TCRdb ran MiXCR on the 5' RACE reads and lists one entry per CDR3 protein. Of around 1.5 million distinct CDR3 sequences in the sample, 55% to 75% are singletons; the top ten hold more than 6%. Sequencing was done on a sample of blood. Receptors originate from a man aged 18 to 35 in good health. Each CDR3 is given with its conserved first and last residue. The order of the fields is D gene, V gene, clone size, J gene, CDR3 DNA, CDR3 protein. D genes are given only for firm matches. Expanded clones get a size class; other rows say once, few or many, or leave the size out.

TRBD1,TRBV20-1,.,TRBJ2-3,TGCAGTGCTATGACTCCGGGACAGGGGAAAGATACGCAGTATTTT,CSAMTPGQGKDTQYF
.,TRBV12-3/TRBV12-4,.,TRBJ2-1,TGTGCCAGCAGTCTCCCGATCAATGAGCAGTTCTTC,CASSLPINEQFF
.,TRBV27,.,TRBJ2-1,TGTGCCAGCAGTTTATCGGGGGCCTCCCCCTACAATGAGCAGTTCTTC,CASSLSGASPYNEQFF
TRBD1,TRBV6-1,.,TRBJ2-1,TGTGCCAGTGTTCCCGGGACAGGGGGCTACAATGAGCAGTTCTTC,CASVPGTGGYNEQFF
.,TRBV20-1,once,TRBJ2-5,TGCAGTGCTCGCCCCGCGAGGGGCGAAGAGACCCAGTACTTC,CSARPARGEETQYF
.,TRBV2,few,TRBJ2-1,TGTGCCAGCAGTGAATGGCCCTACAATGAGCAGTTCTTC,CASSEWPYNEQFF
.,TRBV9,few,TRBJ2-3,TGTGCCAGCAGCGTAGTTCAAGATACGCAGTATTTT,CASSVVQDTQYF
TRBD1,TRBV20-1,once,TRBJ2-7,TGCAGTGCTAGAGATCCGACAGGGGATACCTACGAGCAGTACTTC,CSARDPTGDTYEQYF
.,TRBV5-1,few,TRBJ2-1,TGTGCCAGCAGTTTAGGCCAACTCAATGAGCAGTTCTTC,CASSLGQLNEQFF
.,TRBV6-5,once,TRBJ1-5,TGTGCCAGCAGTTACAGAGGAGGGGACGGTCAGCCCCAGCATTTT,CASSYRGGDGQPQHF
.,TRBV27,.,TRBJ2-1,TGTGCCAGCAGTTTATCGAAGAGGTACGAGCAGTTCTTC,CASSLSKRYEQFF
TRBD1,TRBV25-1,.,TRBJ1-1,TGTGCCAGCAGCCCACAGCCGGGACAGGTGGGTGAAGCTTTCTTT,CASSPQPGQVGEAFF
.,TRBV5-1,once,TRBJ1-5,TGCGCCAGCAGCTTGAAAGAGACAGGCGGAAATCAGCCCCAGCATTTT,CASSLKETGGNQPQHF
TRBD1,TRBV5-6,.,TRBJ1-1,TGTGCCAGCAGCTTGGACAGGGGTCTGGACACTGAAGCTTTCTTT,CASSLDRGLDTEAFF
TRBD1,TRBV18,.,TRBJ1-6,TGTGCCAGCTCATCCGCGTCCGGGACAGCTTCACCCCTCCACTTT,CASSSASGTASPLHF
.,TRBV12-3/TRBV12-4,.,TRBJ1-2,TGTGCCAGCAGTGTAACTGGGATAGGCTATGGCTACACCTTC,CASSVTGIGYGYTF
TRBD2,TRBV5-1,few,TRBJ2-7,TGCGCCAGCAGCTTGGCCGTCGCCGGGACTAGCGGGTTTGGTGGTGGCTACGAGCAGTACTTC,CASSLAVAGTSGFGGGYEQYF
.,TRBV7-9,.,TRBJ2-7,TGTGCCAGCAGCGCCCGGGAACCCGGTTCCTACGAGCAGTACTTC,CASSAREPGSYEQYF
.,TRBV2,.,TRBJ2-5,TGTGCCAGCAGGACCATACAAGAGACCCAGTACTTC,CASRTIQETQYF
.,TRBV29-1,.,TRBJ2-5,TGCAGCGGTGGTCCAAAAGGGGGCCAAGAGACCCAGTACTTC,CSGGPKGGQETQYF
TRBD1,TRBV20-1,.,TRBJ2-1,TGCAGTGCTAGTGGGACAGGGAGCTCCTACAATGAGCAGTTCTTC,CSASGTGSSYNEQFF
.,TRBV5-1,few,TRBJ2-5,TGCGCCAGCTCTCGGACGGGCGGTCAGCAAGAGACCCAGTACTTC,CASSRTGGQQETQYF
.,TRBV6-5,many,TRBJ2-5,TGTGCCAGCAGTTACTCGGTACAAGAGACCCAGTACTTC,CASSYSVQETQYF
.,TRBV7-9,many,TRBJ1-1,TGTGCCAGCAGTCTCCAGGTGAACACTGAAGCTTTCTTT,CASSLQVNTEAFF
.,TRBV10-1,.,TRBJ2-1,TGCGCCAGCAGTCTCCCGGGGTGCAATGAGCAGTTCTTC,CASSLPGCNEQFF
TRBD1,TRBV7-6,.,TRBJ1-4,TGTGCCAGCAGCTTAGAGACAGGGGGAAAACTGTTTTTT,CASSLETGGKLFF
TRBD2,TRBV27,.,TRBJ2-7,TGTGCCAGCAGAGCTAGCGGGTGGAGCTCCTACGAGCAGTACTTC,CASRASGWSSYEQYF
.,TRBV6-2/TRBV6-3,.,TRBJ2-7,TGTGCCAGCAGTCCCGGGAGGGGGCGATACGAGCAGTACTTC,CASSPGRGRYEQYF
TRBD2,TRBV20-1,.,TRBJ2-5,TGCAGTGCTAGAGATCGATCGGGACTAGCGGGGTGGGGGGCCTACAATGAGCAGTACTTC,CSARDRSGLAGWGAYNEQYF
TRBD1,TRBV15,.,TRBJ1-1,TGTGCCACCAGCACAGGACAGGGGGCGGGAAAGAACACTGAAGCTTTCTTT,CATSTGQGAGKNTEAFF
.,TRBV29-1,.,TRBJ2-1,TGCAGCGTTGAAACGGCCAAAATTGGTGAGCAGTTCTTC,CSVETAKIGEQFF